This T cell receptor (beta chain) originates from a study of T-cell reconstitution after alpha-beta-depleted transplantation in children. Overall study findings and caveats: Two months or so post-transplant, alpha-beta T cells reportedly derived from several hundred expanded graft clones. Hyperexpanded clones declined; after one year, newly produced T cells mostly supplied diversity.

The sample holds many counts of this clonotype. Its antigen is unidentified. Preparation of the TCRbeta library used unique molecular identifiers. TCRdb reanalysed the PCR reads using MiXCR and keeps one entry per CDR3 protein. The repertoire consists of 120,000 to 150,000 distinct CDR3 sequences, with around 9% occurring once and the leading ten covering approximately 18%. V shed 1 base and J shed 7 bases, with 14 bases lying between them. Looked up from germline, CDR1 is SGHTA and CDR2 is FQGNSA. The CDR3 covers 15 residues. The sequencing here drew on PBMCs, mostly from graft donor cells, taken 180 days after TCRalphabeta/CD19-depleted stem cell transplant. The V and J genes are TRBV7-2 and TRBJ1-5; possibly TRBD1 for D (6 bases). This clonotype originated in a female patient aged 2-9 years who had a stem cell transplant for congenital amegakaryocytic thrombocytopenia, so the T cells may come from the graft donor. In nucleotides, the CDR3 is TGTGCCAGCAGCTTAGTGGGGGCAGTCTCCCAGCCCCAGCATTTT. This sequence encodes CASSLVGAVSQPQHF.